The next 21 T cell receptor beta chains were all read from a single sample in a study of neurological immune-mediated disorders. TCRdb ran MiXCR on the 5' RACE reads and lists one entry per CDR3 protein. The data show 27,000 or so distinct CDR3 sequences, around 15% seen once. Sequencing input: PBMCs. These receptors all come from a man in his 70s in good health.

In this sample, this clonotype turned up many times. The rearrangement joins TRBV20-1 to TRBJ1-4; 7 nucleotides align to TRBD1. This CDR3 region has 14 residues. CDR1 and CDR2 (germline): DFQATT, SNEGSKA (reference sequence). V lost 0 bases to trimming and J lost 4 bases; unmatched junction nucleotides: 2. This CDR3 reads CSAREGTDNEKLFF. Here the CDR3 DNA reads TGCAGTGCTAGAGAAGGGACAGATAATGAAAAACTGTTTTTT.

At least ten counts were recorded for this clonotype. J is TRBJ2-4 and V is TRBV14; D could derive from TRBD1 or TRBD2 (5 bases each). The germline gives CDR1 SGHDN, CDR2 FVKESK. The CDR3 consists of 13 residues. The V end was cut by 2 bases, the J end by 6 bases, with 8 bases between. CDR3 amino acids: CASSQRGLNIQYF. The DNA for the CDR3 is TGTGCCAGCAGCCAACGGGGCTTAAACATTCAGTACTTC.

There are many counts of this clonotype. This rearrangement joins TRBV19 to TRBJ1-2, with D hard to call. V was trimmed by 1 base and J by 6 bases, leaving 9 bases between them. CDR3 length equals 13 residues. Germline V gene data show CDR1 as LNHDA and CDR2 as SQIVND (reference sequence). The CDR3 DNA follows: TGTGCCAGTAGTATAGGTGGAGGGAATGGCTACACCTTC. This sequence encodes CASSIGGGNGYTF.

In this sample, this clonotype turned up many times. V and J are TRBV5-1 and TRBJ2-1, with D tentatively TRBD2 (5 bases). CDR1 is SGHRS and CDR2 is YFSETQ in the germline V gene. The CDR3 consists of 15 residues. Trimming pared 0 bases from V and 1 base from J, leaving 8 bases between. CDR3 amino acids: CASSLERRSYNEQFF. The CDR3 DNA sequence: TGCGCCAGCAGCTTGGAGCGGAGGTCCTACAATGAGCAGTTCTTC.

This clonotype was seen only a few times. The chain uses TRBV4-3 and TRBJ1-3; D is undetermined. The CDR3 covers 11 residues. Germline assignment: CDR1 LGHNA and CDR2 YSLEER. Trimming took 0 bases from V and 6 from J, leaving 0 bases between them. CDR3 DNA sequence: TGCGCCAGCAGCCAAGAAAACACCATATATTTT. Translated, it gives CASSQENTIYF.

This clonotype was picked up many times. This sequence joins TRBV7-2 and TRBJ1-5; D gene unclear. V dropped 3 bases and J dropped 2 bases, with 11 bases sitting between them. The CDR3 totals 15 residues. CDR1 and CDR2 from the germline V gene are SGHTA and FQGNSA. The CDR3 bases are TGTGCCAGCAGCTTGTGGAGCTTAGGCAATCAGCCCCAGCATTTT. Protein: CASSLWSLGNQPQHF.

Here the CDR3 DNA reads TGCAGCGTTCAAGTCAATGAGCAGTTCTTC. It codes for CSVQVNEQFF. The gene calls are TRBV29-1 and TRBJ2-5; D not resolved. The tail of the sequence fits TRBJ2-1 better, so the J call may be wrong. This CDR3 has 10 amino acids. Looked up from germline, CDR1 is SQVTM and CDR2 is ANQGSEA.

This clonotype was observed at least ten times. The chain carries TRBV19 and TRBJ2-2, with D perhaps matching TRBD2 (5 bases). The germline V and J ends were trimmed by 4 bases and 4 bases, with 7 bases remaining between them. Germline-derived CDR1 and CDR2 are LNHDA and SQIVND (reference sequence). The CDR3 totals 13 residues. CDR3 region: CASSTSGTGELFF. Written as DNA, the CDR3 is TGTGCCAGTAGTACGAGCGGCACCGGGGAGCTGTTTTTT.

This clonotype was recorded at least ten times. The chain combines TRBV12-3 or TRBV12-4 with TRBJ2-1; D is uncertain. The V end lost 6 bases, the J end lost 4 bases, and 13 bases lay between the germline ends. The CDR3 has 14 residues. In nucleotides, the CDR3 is TGTGCCAGCAGCCCTCTGACTGGGTACAATGAGCAGTTCTTC. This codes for CASSPLTGYNEQFF.

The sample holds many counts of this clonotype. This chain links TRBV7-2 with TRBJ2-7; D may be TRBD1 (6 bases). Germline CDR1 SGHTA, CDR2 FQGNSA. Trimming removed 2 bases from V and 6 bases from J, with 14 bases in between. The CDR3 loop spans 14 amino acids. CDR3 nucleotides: TGTGCCAGCAGCTTATTGGCAGGGGTAGGCGAGCAGTACTTC. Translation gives CASSLLAGVGEQYF.

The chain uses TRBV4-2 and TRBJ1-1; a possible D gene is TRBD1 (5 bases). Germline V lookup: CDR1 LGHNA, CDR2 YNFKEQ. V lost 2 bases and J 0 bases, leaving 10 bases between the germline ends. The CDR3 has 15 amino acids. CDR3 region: CASSQPGTVNTEAFF. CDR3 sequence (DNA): TGTGCCAGCAGCCAACCCGGGACGGTGAACACTGAAGCTTTCTTT.

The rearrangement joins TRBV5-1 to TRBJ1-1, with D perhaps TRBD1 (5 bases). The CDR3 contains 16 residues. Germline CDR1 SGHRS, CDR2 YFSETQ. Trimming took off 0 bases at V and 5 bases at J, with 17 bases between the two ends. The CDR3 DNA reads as TGCGCCAGCAGCTTGGAATGGCCGGGGGGGGAGACTGAAGCTTTCTTT. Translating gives CASSLEWPGGETEAFF.

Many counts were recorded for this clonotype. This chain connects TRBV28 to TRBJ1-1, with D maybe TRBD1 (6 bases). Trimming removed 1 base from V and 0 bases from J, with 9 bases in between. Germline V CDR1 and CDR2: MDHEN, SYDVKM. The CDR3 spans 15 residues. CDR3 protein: CASSLFGTLNTEAFF. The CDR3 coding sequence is TGTGCCAGCAGTTTATTCGGGACACTGAACACTGAAGCTTTCTTT.

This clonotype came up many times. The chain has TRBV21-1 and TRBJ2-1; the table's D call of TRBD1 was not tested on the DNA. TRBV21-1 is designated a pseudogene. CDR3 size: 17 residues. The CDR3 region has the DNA TGTGCCAGCAGCAAAGCGCTGGGGGACAGGGTAATAAATGAGCAGTTCTTC. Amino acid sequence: CASSKALGDRVINEQFF.

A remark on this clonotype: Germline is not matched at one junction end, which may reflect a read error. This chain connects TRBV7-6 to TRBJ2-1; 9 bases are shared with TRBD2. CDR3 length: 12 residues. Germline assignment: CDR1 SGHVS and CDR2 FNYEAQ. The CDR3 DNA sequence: TGTGCCAGCAGCTTAACGCCGGGACTAGCTTCTTTC. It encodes CASSLTPGLASF.

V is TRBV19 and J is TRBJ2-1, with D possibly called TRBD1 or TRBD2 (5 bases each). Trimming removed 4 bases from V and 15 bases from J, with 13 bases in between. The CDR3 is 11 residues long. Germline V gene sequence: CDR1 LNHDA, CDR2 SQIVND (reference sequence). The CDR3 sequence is CASSTRDRLFF. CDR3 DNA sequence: TGTGCCAGTAGTACCCGGGACCGTCTGTTCTTC.

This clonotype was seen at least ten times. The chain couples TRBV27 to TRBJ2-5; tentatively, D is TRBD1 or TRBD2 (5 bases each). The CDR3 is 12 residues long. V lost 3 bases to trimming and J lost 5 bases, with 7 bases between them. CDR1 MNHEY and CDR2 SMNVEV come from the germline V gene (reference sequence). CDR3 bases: TGTGCCAGCAGTTTTTGGGGGGAGACCCAGTACTTC. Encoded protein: CASSFWGETQYF.

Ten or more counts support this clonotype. In DNA form, the CDR3 reads TGCAGCGTCAAGACTGGGGGAGATTCACCCCTCCACTTT. Translating it yields CSVKTGGDSPLHF. The V and J genes are TRBV29-1 and TRBJ1-6, with a weak D call TRBD1 (5 bases). CDR1 and CDR2 (germline): SQVTM, ANQGSEA. Between the trimmed V and J ends, which lost 6 bases and 8 bases, there was a span of 14 bases. This CDR3 has 13 amino acids.

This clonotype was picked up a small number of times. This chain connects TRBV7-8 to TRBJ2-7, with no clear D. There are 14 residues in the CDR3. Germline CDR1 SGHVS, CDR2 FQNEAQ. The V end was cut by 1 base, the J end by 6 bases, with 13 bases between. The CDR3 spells CASSLDVVVGEQYF. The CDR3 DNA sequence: TGTGCCAGCAGCTTAGACGTCGTTGTTGGCGAGCAGTACTTC.

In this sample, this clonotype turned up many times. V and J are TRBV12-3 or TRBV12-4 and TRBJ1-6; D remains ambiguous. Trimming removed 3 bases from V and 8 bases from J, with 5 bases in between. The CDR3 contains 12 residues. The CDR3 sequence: CASSFEYSPLHF. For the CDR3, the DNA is TGTGCCAGCAGTTTTGAGTATTCACCCCTCCACTTT.

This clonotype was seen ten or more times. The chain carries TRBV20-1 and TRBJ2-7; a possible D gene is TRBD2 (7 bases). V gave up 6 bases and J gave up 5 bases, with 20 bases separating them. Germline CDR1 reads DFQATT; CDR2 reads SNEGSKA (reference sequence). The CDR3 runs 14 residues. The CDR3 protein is CSARRGATTNEQYF. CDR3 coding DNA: TGCAGTGCACGACGGGGGGCCACTACGAACGAGCAGTACTTC.